The present T cell receptor beta chain was sequenced within a study of cytomegalovirus exposure and HLA in healthy donors. About the research overall: T cells numbering about 180 million yielded more than 95 million unique TCR beta sequences in an earlier analysis.

General observations from the study: Reportedly, cytomegalovirus status was diagnosed with high sensitivity and specificity. About 87% or about 30% of the time was how often most TCR beta V segments were productive, according to an earlier analysis. Exclusion as indistinguishable affected some V segments, including TRBV6-2 and TRBV6-3.

The V end was cut by 3 bases, the J end by 2 bases, with 13 bases between. Germline CDR1 KGHSH, CDR2 LQKENI. There are 15 residues in the CDR3. The PCR used 60 Vbeta and 13 Jbeta primers. Profiled with immunoSEQ multiplex PCR; TCRdb holds only in-frame clones, not every one. The repertoire holds about 37,000 clones, with roughly 81% as singletons. This clone was found once. As yet, its antigen is unknown. The sequence came from a woman aged 40 to 55 in good health and CMV-seronegative. Sample: PBMCs. V and J are TRBV18 and TRBJ1-2; D gene uncertain. The CDR3 region has the DNA TGTGCCAGCTCACCTGGTCACAGACCGAACTATGGCTACACCTTC. Translation: CASSPGHRPNYGYTF.